This entry lists 17 T cell receptor beta chains sequenced from one sample in a study of graft-versus-host responses after intestinal transplantation. Assay used: immunoSEQ multiplex PCR; TCRdb lists only in-frame clones, some missing. The table shows approximately 94,000 clones, with over 75% occurring only once. These TCRs' antigens remain unknown. The specimen was unstimulated CD4+ T cells sorted from spleen or lymph node cells, collected before transplant. The receptors shown here come from a human donor who was the organ donor for an intestinal transplant.

In its sample, this clone was seen a few times. This rearrangement joins TRBV19 to TRBJ2-2; 11 positions agree with TRBD1. The junction had 7 bases not matched to a gene; V was cut back by 11 bases and J by 5 bases. CDR1 is LNHDA, CDR2 SQIVND, per germline (reference sequence). The CDR3 is 14 amino acids. The CDR3 region has the DNA TGTGCCGGGCAGCGGGACAGGGGGACCGGGGAGCTGTTTTTT. Its protein product is CAGQRDRGTGELFF.

J is TRBJ2-4 and V is TRBV6-1; D is ambiguous. Trimming took off 2 bases at V and 2 bases at J, with 7 bases between the two ends. This CDR3 region has 14 residues. In germline, CDR1 is MNHNS, CDR2 SASEGT. CDR3 bases: TGTGCCAGCAGTGAAATCAGTTCCAAAAACATTCAGTACTTC. It codes for CASSEISSKNIQYF.

V usage is TRBV6-1 and J usage is TRBJ2-7; a possible D gene is TRBD2 (7 bases). CDR1 and CDR2 (germline): MNHNS, SASEGT. The CDR3 spans 14 residues. V shed 7 bases and J shed 0 bases, with 13 bases lying between them. In DNA, the CDR3 is TGTGCCAGCATACGGGGGGCTAGCTCCTACGAGCAGTACTTC. Translation: CASIRGASSYEQYF.

This clone has only a few counts. V is TRBV6-5 and J is TRBJ1-2; 7 bases map to TRBD1. The junction had 4 bases not matched to a gene; V was cut back by 6 bases and J by 3 bases. Germline V gene lookup returns CDR1 MNHEY and CDR2 SVGAGI. The CDR3 is 13 residues long. CDR3 sequence: CASRSDRHYGYTF. The CDR3 nucleotides are TGTGCCAGCAGATCGGACAGGCACTATGGCTACACCTTC.

Concerning this clone: A junction end diverges from the germline sequence, so it may reflect a read error. V and J are TRBV4-2 and TRBJ2-6; D is possibly TRBD1 (5 bases). The CDR3 is 14 residues long. Per germline, CDR1 LGHNA and CDR2 YNFKEQ. DNA of the CDR3: TGTGCCAGCAGCCCCGCCTCTGGGGCCAACGTCCTGGCTTTC. Translated: CASSPASGANVLAF.

This chain connects TRBV4-1 to TRBJ2-5; 11 positions match TRBD2. CDR3 length: 16 amino acids. Germline V gene data show CDR1 as MGHRA and CDR2 as YSYEKL. With V trimmed by 4 bases and J by 1 base, 5 bases remained unmatched. The CDR3 loop reads CASSPPSGGSQETQYF. CDR3 nucleotides: TGCGCCAGCAGCCCCCCTAGCGGGGGGTCCCAAGAGACCCAGTACTTC.

V usage is TRBV30 and J usage is TRBJ1-5; maybe TRBD1 (5 bases). The CDR3 runs to 14 residues. CDR1 is GTSNPN and CDR2 is SVGIG in the germline V gene (reference sequence). V was clipped by 7 bases and J by 1 base, with 14 bases between them. The CDR3 sequence: CASHPGESNQPQHF. The CDR3 DNA sequence: TGTGCCTCGCACCCGGGGGAGAGCAATCAGCCCCAGCATTTT.

This chain links TRBV30 with TRBJ2-7; TRBD1 matches 7 bases. The CDR3 sequence is 14 residues long. V shed 5 bases, J shed 2 bases, and the junction held 9 bases outside the gene matches. The germline V gene has CDR1 GTSNPN and CDR2 SVGIG (reference sequence). CDR3 sequence (DNA): TGTGCCTGGGACCGACAGGGCCTTCCCTACGAGCAGTACTTC. This codes for CAWDRQGLPYEQYF.

The rearrangement links TRBV16 to TRBJ1-1; D is ambiguous. The V and J ends lost 5 bases and 0 bases respectively, with 7 bases between them. The germline V gene encodes CDR1 KGHSY and CDR2 FQNENV. The CDR3 has 13 amino acids. The DNA for the CDR3 is TGTGCCAGCAGCAACGAAATGAACACTGAAGCTTTCTTT. Its protein is CASSNEMNTEAFF. Based on the CDR3 plus reference TRBV16 and TRBJ1-1, the full variable domain is GEEVAQTPKHLVRGEGQKAKLYCAPIKGHSYVFWYQQVLKNEFKFLISFQNENVFDETGMPKERFSAKCLPNSPCSLEIQATKLEDSAVYFCASSNEMNTEAFFGQGTRLTVV.

The rearrangement joins TRBV6-1 to TRBJ2-2; the D is unclear. Germline CDR1 and CDR2: MNHNS and SASEGT. The length of the CDR3 is 13 residues. The CDR3 nucleotides are TGTGGCTACACCCAAGGGAACACCGGGGAGCTGTTTTTT. Protein product: CGYTQGNTGELFF.

The rearrangement links TRBV11-2 to TRBJ2-1; D is uncertain. Germline V gene data show CDR1 as SGHAT and CDR2 as FQNNGV. The V gene lost 0 bases and the J gene lost 5 bases, with 17 bases spanning the gap. This CDR3 has 17 amino acids. The CDR3 is CASSLDRASIMNNEQFF. As DNA, the CDR3 is TGTGCCAGCAGCTTAGACCGGGCCTCGATCATGAACAATGAGCAGTTCTTC.

The gene calls are TRBV19 and TRBJ1-5; 9 bases are a match to TRBD1. This CDR3 is built from 14 residues. Germline trimming cut 9 bases from V and 4 bases from J; bases unmatched to any gene: 7. The germline gives CDR1 LNHDA, CDR2 SQIVND (reference sequence). The DNA for the CDR3 is TGTGCCAGCAGACAGGGGGGACTGAATCAGCCCCAGCATTTT. Protein product: CASRQGGLNQPQHF.

The chain carries TRBV30 and TRBJ1-5; D perhaps matches TRBD1 (6 bases). V was cut by 2 bases and J by 3 bases, with 11 bases left in between. Germline CDR1 GTSNPN, CDR2 SVGIG (reference sequence). This CDR3 comprises 14 residues. For the CDR3, the DNA is TGTGCCTGGAGTTCCGGACAGAACAATCAGCCCCAGCATTTT. Its protein product is CAWSSGQNNQPQHF.

The chain couples TRBV6-5 to TRBJ2-7; possible D gene TRBD2, 7 bases. Germline V lookup: CDR1 MNHEY, CDR2 SVGAGI. The CDR3 totals 14 residues. V lost 7 bases to trimming and J lost 0 bases, with 13 bases between them. As DNA, the CDR3 is TGTGCCAGCATACGGGGGGCTAGCTCCTACGAGCAGTACTTC. Encoded protein: CASIRGASSYEQYF.

The J gene is TRBJ1-5, the V gene TRBV29-1, with a weak D call TRBD1 (6 bases). CDR1 and CDR2 (germline): SQVTM, ANQGSEA. The V gene lost 6 bases and the J gene lost 5 bases, with 14 bases spanning the gap. The CDR3 runs 13 residues. The CDR3, as DNA: TGCAGCGTCGCCTGGGGGGCTGATCAGCCCCAGCATTTT. This sequence encodes CSVAWGADQPQHF.

In nucleotides, the CDR3 is TGTGCCAGCAGTGGGACGGGACTAGCGGGGAATCGATACAATGAGCAGTTCTTC. Protein sequence: CASSGTGLAGNRYNEQFF. The chain uses TRBV6-1 and TRBJ2-1; the match to TRBD2 covers 13 bases. The V gene's germline CDR1 is MNHNS and CDR2 SASEGT. V was pared by 4 bases and J by 4 bases, with 10 bases of the junction left unmatched. This CDR3 has 18 residues.

This clone was seen only a few times. This chain links TRBV5-4 with TRBJ1-3; TRBD1 is a possible D gene (5 bases). CDR1 and CDR2 from the germline V gene are SGHNT and YYREEE (reference sequence). Trimming left V 3 bases short and J 0 bases short, with 25 bases between. There are 20 residues in the CDR3. CDR3 bases: TGTGCCAGCAGCTCGGAAGGGGTTCGCATGGGGTCCCACTCTGGAAACACCATATATTTT. Its protein is CASSSEGVRMGSHSGNTIYF.